The 25 T cell receptor beta chains presented below share a single source sample, sequenced in a study of blood T cell repertoires in COVID-19. The assay was immunoSEQ multiplex PCR, and TCRdb's table has in-frame clones only and misses some. The sample includes under 450,000 clones, roughly 88% of them seen just once. Sequencing was performed on peripheral blood. These receptors originate from a woman in her forties or fifties with COVID-19, enrolled during active disease.

The gene calls are TRBV5-4 and TRBJ2-7; 8 bases are shared with TRBD2. The V gene's germline CDR1 is SGHNT and CDR2 YYREEE (reference sequence). The CDR3 spans 15 residues. The J segment lost 2 bases and the V segment lost 5 bases, leaving 9 bases of the junction unmatched. The CDR3 region has the DNA TGTGCCAGCAGTCGGGGGGGACCCAATACCTACGAGCAGTACTTC. Translating gives CASSRGGPNTYEQYF.

V usage is TRBV7-2 and J usage is TRBJ2-3, with 8 bases identical to TRBD2. The CDR3 is 13 amino acids. V was clipped by 8 bases and J by 1 base; unmatched bases: 2. CDR1 and CDR2 from the germline V gene are SGHTA and FQGNSA. The CDR3 bases are TGTGCCAGCCGGGGGGGCGGCACAGATACGCAGTATTTT. Residues: CASRGGGTDTQYF. The whole variable domain, remainder taken from reference TRBV7-2 and TRBJ2-3, is GAGVSQSPSNKVTEKGKDVELRCDPISGHTALYWYRQSLGQGLEFLIYFQGNSAPDKSGLPSDRFSAERTGGSVSTLTIQRTQQEDSAVYLCASRGGGTDTQYFGPGTRLTVL.

V gene TRBV12-3 or TRBV12-4 combines with J gene TRBJ1-2; weak D call: TRBD1 (6 bases). This CDR3 is 13 amino acids long. Trimming left V 6 bases short and J 5 bases short, with 13 bases between. The DNA for the CDR3 is TGTGCCAGCAGCCGCGGACAGCAATATGGCTACACCTTC. Protein: CASSRGQQYGYTF.

CDR3 region: CASSYTGGESSGANVLTF. Here the CDR3 DNA reads TGTGCCAGCAGCTATACAGGGGGCGAGAGCTCTGGGGCCAACGTCCTGACTTTC. The chain uses TRBV5-6 and TRBJ2-6, with 9 bases that match TRBD1. Trimming took 3 bases from V and 0 from J; bases not matched to a gene: 7. Per the germline V gene, CDR1 is SGHDT and CDR2 is YYEEEE. This CDR3 spans 18 amino acids.

V usage is TRBV7-2 and J usage is TRBJ2-7; D is perhaps TRBD2 (6 bases). Germline V gene lookup returns CDR1 SGHTA and CDR2 FQGNSA. The CDR3 has 14 amino acids. V gave up 5 bases and J gave up 3 bases, with 14 bases separating them. In DNA, the CDR3 is TGTGCCAGCAGCGTGGGGAGGCGCCTCTACGAGCAGTACTTC. Translation gives CASSVGRRLYEQYF.

This chain links TRBV11-2 with TRBJ2-7, with 8 positions matching TRBD2. Germline V gene lookup returns CDR1 SGHAT and CDR2 FQNNGV. The CDR3 consists of 17 residues. J lost 1 base, V lost 5 bases, and 13 bases had no gene match. Written as DNA, the CDR3 is TGTGCCAGCAGCCCACTTTCCTTAGCGGGGTTGTCCTACGAGCAGTACTTC. This codes for CASSPLSLAGLSYEQYF.

The chain recombines TRBV5-1 with TRBJ2-5, with a possible D match to TRBD1 (5 bases). V was pared by 0 bases and J by 2 bases, with 14 bases between. Germline V CDR1 and CDR2: SGHRS, YFSETQ. This CDR3 is 16 amino acids long. The CDR3 nucleotides are TGCGCCAGCAGCTTGGTAGTGGGGCAGTTACAAGAGACCCAGTACTTC. Amino acids: CASSLVVGQLQETQYF.

The J gene is TRBJ2-5, the V gene TRBV24-1, with D possibly being TRBD2 (6 bases). The ends were cut back, 9 bases at V and 10 bases at J, with 20 bases in the middle. There are 13 residues in the CDR3. The germline CDR1 and CDR2 sequences are KGHDR and SFDVKD. This CDR3 reads CATGLGGREDQYF. The CDR3 DNA reads as TGTGCCACCGGACTTGGGGGAAGGGAGGACCAGTACTTC.

The chain has TRBV3-1 (or the pseudogene TRBV3-2) and TRBJ1-5; the match to TRBD1 covers 11 bases. The CDR3 covers 15 residues. Trimming cost V 4 bases and J 4 bases; bases outside gene matches: 3. Per the germline V gene, CDR1 is LGHDT and CDR2 is YNNKEL (reference sequence). The CDR3 protein is CASSRTGGGNQPQHF. In DNA, the CDR3 is TGTGCCAGCAGCCGGACAGGGGGCGGAAATCAGCCCCAGCATTTT.

The rearrangement joins TRBV7-9 to TRBJ2-4, with 8 bases aligning to TRBD1. The germline gives CDR1 SEHNR, CDR2 FQNEAQ (reference sequence). There are 16 residues in the CDR3. V lost 5 bases to trimming and J lost 2 bases; unmatched junction nucleotides: 8. CDR3 region: CASSIGQGPSKNIQYF. In DNA form, the CDR3 reads TGTGCCAGCAGCATTGGACAGGGCCCTTCCAAAAACATTCAGTACTTC.

The chain recombines TRBV7-2 with TRBJ1-2, with 7 nucleotides matching TRBD1. After removal of 6 bases from V and 7 bases from J, the junction contained 8 bases not matched to a gene. CDR1 SGHTA and CDR2 FQGNSA come from the germline V gene. This CDR3 is 13 amino acids long. The CDR3 DNA is TGTGCCAGCAGGGCCGAGGGGGCGCTTGGCTACACCTTC. This sequence encodes CASRAEGALGYTF.

V and J are TRBV6-1 and TRBJ1-2; TRBD1 aligns across 10 bases. This CDR3 is built from 15 residues. Trimming removed 2 bases from V and 3 bases from J; junction bases left unmatched: 3. CDR1 MNHNS and CDR2 SASEGT come from the germline V gene. This CDR3 reads CASSEPGTGDYGYTF. The DNA for the CDR3 is TGTGCCAGCAGTGAACCCGGGACAGGGGACTATGGCTACACCTTC.

The chain combines TRBV5-1 with TRBJ2-7; D is possibly TRBD1 (6 bases). This CDR3 spans 13 amino acids. The germline gives CDR1 SGHRS, CDR2 YFSETQ. Trimming removed 4 bases at V and 3 bases at J, with 11 bases between. The CDR3 DNA follows: TGCGCCAGCAGCCGGTCAGGGGTCTACGAGCAGTACTTC. Translation: CASSRSGVYEQYF.

In the case of this clone: The sample contains more than one DNA sequence encoding this CDR3. The rearrangement joins TRBV5-5 to TRBJ1-1; 8 bases fit TRBD1. The CDR3 sequence is 15 residues long. The germline V gene has CDR1 SGHKS and CDR2 YYEKEE (reference sequence). The ends lost 2 bases at V and 1 base at J; junction bases unmatched: 4. The CDR3, as DNA: TGTGCCAGCAGCTTAGTAGGGACAGGGAACACTGAAGCTTTCTTT. This gives the protein CASSLVGTGNTEAFF.

V is TRBV5-1 and J is TRBJ1-5; TRBD1 agrees at 7 bases. There are 14 residues in the CDR3. CDR1 and CDR2 from the germline V gene are SGHRS and YFSETQ. V shed 3 bases, J shed 3 bases, and the junction held 3 bases outside the gene matches. CDR3 sequence (DNA): TGCGCCAGCAGCTCCGGACAGGACAATCAGCCCCAGCATTTT. Protein sequence: CASSSGQDNQPQHF.

Note on this clone: At one of its ends the junction is not consistent with the germline gene, which may arise from a read error. V usage is TRBV9 and J usage is TRBJ1-6; 7 bases match TRBD1. The CDR3 has 15 residues. Germline CDR1 and CDR2: SGDLS and YYNGEE. The CDR3 DNA is TGTGCCAGCAGCGACACAGGGGCCCAACAAGGCCCCCTCTACTTT. Protein product: CASSDTGAQQGPLYF.

The chain recombines TRBV6-5 with TRBJ2-7; 7 bases fit TRBD2. V was clipped by 0 bases and J by 1 base; unmatched bases: 6. Germline V gene sequence: CDR1 MNHEY, CDR2 SVGAGI. This CDR3 region has 16 residues. CDR3 protein: CASSYSSVGGSYEQYF. The CDR3 region has the DNA TGTGCCAGCAGTTACTCCAGCGTGGGAGGGTCCTACGAGCAGTACTTC.

Of note for this clone: Other DNA sequences of this sample code for an identical CDR3. V gene TRBV2 combines with J gene TRBJ1-5, with 11 bases that match TRBD1. Germline V CDR1 and CDR2: SNHLY, FYNNEI. The V and J ends lost 3 bases and 6 bases, in that order; junction bases with no gene match: 1. The CDR3 extends over 14 amino acids. The CDR3 is CASSEGTGGQPQHF. CDR3 DNA: TGTGCCAGCAGTGAGGGGACAGGGGGTCAGCCCCAGCATTTT.

The chain couples TRBV25-1 to TRBJ2-3, with D unresolved. Germline CDR1 MGHDK, CDR2 SYGVNS. The CDR3 is 17 residues long. V was trimmed by 6 bases and J by 3 bases, leaving 22 bases between them. The CDR3 region has the DNA TGTGCCAGCAGCCCACTCCTCGGGTCCCAGAGGACAGATACGCAGTATTTT. The encoded protein is CASSPLLGSQRTDTQYF.

This clone was counted once. The chain combines TRBV19 with TRBJ2-1, with 9 positions matching TRBD1. Trimming removed 6 bases from V and 0 bases from J; junction bases left unmatched: 24. The CDR3 runs to 22 residues. The germline gives CDR1 LNHDA, CDR2 SQIVND (reference sequence). DNA for the CDR3: TGTGCCAGTAGCCCATTCCATAGGAGGGGACAGGGTTCCCTTAGCTCCTACAATGAGCAGTTCTTC. Its translation is CASSPFHRRGQGSLSSYNEQFF.

The chain carries TRBV11-1 and TRBJ1-6; 8 bases are shared with TRBD1. V lost 6 bases and J lost 7; bases outside the gene matches: 8. CDR1 is SGHAT and CDR2 is FQDESV in the germline V gene (reference sequence). CDR3 length equals 15 residues. Written as DNA, the CDR3 is TGTGCCAGCAGTTCCAGGACAGGGAGAAATTCACCCCTCCACTTT. Amino acids: CASSSRTGRNSPLHF.

V is TRBV5-1 and J is TRBJ2-5; D gene ambiguous. CDR1 is SGHRS, CDR2 YFSETQ, per germline. V lost 1 base to trimming and J lost 1 base, with 14 bases between them. The CDR3 contains 16 residues. The CDR3 region is CASSLWPTGAQETQYF. The CDR3 nucleotides are TGCGCCAGCAGCTTGTGGCCGACCGGAGCCCAAGAGACCCAGTACTTC.

This rearrangement joins TRBV30 to TRBJ1-2, with 10 positions matching TRBD1. V dropped 4 bases and J dropped 2; count of bases not matched to a gene: 4. This CDR3 spans 14 amino acids. Germline CDR1 and CDR2: GTSNPN and SVGIG (reference sequence). In DNA form, the CDR3 reads TGTGCCTGGACTGGACAGGGGGACAACTATGGCTACACCTTC. This translates into CAWTGQGDNYGYTF.

V is TRBV10-3 and J is TRBJ2-7; TRBD1 agrees at 8 bases. The J segment lost 6 bases and the V segment lost 9 bases, leaving 10 bases of the junction unmatched. This CDR3 contains 13 residues. CDR1 and CDR2 from the germline V gene are ENHRY and SYGVKD. The CDR3 spells CAIAPGGLGEQYF. The CDR3, as DNA: TGTGCCATAGCCCCAGGGGGCTTGGGCGAGCAGTACTTC.

This clone was picked up one time. The chain employs TRBV6-4 and TRBJ1-2; no definite D call. Germline V gene lookup returns CDR1 MRHNA and CDR2 SNTAGT. V gave up 0 bases and J gave up 8 bases, with 10 bases separating them. The CDR3 is 13 residues long. The CDR3 reads CASSDSRIGGYTF. CDR3 bases: TGTGCCAGCAGTGACTCGAGGATTGGCGGCTACACCTTC.